One sample yielded the 18 T cell receptor beta chains listed below, sequenced in a study of T cell changes during pregnancy in multiple sclerosis. Libraries were prepared by immunoSEQ multiplex PCR; TCRdb keeps only in-frame clonotypes and omits some of them. The table includes roughly 80,000 clones, 90% to 95% detected once. This sample comprised peripheral blood, obtained in the first trimester of pregnancy. These receptors originate from a female donor with multiple sclerosis, enrolled in a pregnancy study.

The chain employs TRBV27 and TRBJ2-7, with 9 nucleotides matching TRBD2. From germline, CDR1 is MNHEY and CDR2 SMNVEV (reference sequence). V lost 6 bases, J lost 1 base, and 7 bases stayed unmatched. This CDR3 has 15 residues. The DNA of the CDR3 is TGTGCCAGCAGCCGCAATAGCGGGGGATCCTACGAGCAGTACTTC. Its protein product is CASSRNSGGSYEQYF.

This clone was recorded once. The V call is TRBV5-1, the J call TRBJ1-5, with 8 positions matching TRBD1. The CDR3 loop spans 14 amino acids. The V gene end was trimmed by 4 bases and the J gene end by 4 bases; junction bases not matched to a gene: 4. CDR1 is SGHRS and CDR2 is YFSETQ in the germline V gene. CDR3: CASSPGTGNQPQHF. The CDR3 coding sequence is TGCGCCAGCAGCCCCGGGACAGGTAATCAGCCCCAGCATTTT.

This rearrangement joins TRBV5-4 to TRBJ1-1, with 7 bases matching TRBD1. The germline V gene has CDR1 SGHNT and CDR2 YYREEE (reference sequence). This CDR3 spans 14 amino acids. Trimming took 5 bases from V and 6 from J; bases not matched to a gene: 10. The CDR3 is CASSQGIDRAEAFF. CDR3 DNA: TGTGCCAGCAGTCAGGGGATAGACAGGGCTGAAGCTTTCTTT.

The rearrangement links TRBV2 to TRBJ1-6; a weak D match, TRBD1 (6 bases). The germline CDR1 and CDR2 sequences are SNHLY and FYNNEI. Deletions cut 11 bases from V and 7 bases from J, with 21 bases between. CDR3 length: 15 residues. The CDR3 DNA reads as TGTGCCGGGCGGAGGACAGAGAATTCGAATTCACCCCTCCACTTT. It codes for CAGRRTENSNSPLHF.

The chain has TRBV5-3 and TRBJ1-3, with 10 bases that match TRBD1. TRBV5-3 is known as an ORF, though its function is uncertain. The CDR3 spans 17 residues. Trimming removed 0 bases from V and 2 bases from J; junction bases left unmatched: 5. The CDR3 DNA sequence: TGTGCCAGAAGCTTGGGAGACAGGGGGCTACCTGGAAACACCATATATTTT. Translating gives CARSLGDRGLPGNTIYF.

The CDR3 here is CASSRYTSFRYNEQFF. The CDR3 DNA follows: TGTGCCAGCAGCCGATACACGTCGTTCCGCTACAATGAGCAGTTCTTC. The chain has TRBV6-6 and TRBJ2-1; D is ambiguous. Germline V gene data show CDR1 as MNHNY and CDR2 as SVGAGI (reference sequence). Trimming took 6 bases from V and 3 from J, leaving 18 bases between them. The CDR3 runs 16 residues.

This clone occurred a few times. V is TRBV7-8 and J is TRBJ2-2, with D possibly matching TRBD1 (6 bases). V dropped 1 base and J dropped 1 base, with 7 bases sitting between them. Germline loops: CDR1 SGHVS, CDR2 FQNEAQ. CDR3 size: 15 residues. As DNA, the CDR3 is TGTGCCAGCAGCTTAGTAGGGGGGAACACCGGGGAGCTGTTTTTT. Amino acid sequence: CASSLVGGNTGELFF.

V is TRBV5-1 and J is TRBJ2-3; TRBD1 aligns across 8 bases. Germline lookup yields CDR1 SGHRS and CDR2 YFSETQ. The CDR3 spans 14 residues. V lost 2 bases, J lost 3 bases, and 2 bases stayed unmatched. The CDR3 sequence: CASSFQGATDTQYF. As DNA, the CDR3 is TGCGCCAGCAGCTTCCAGGGGGCAACAGATACGCAGTATTTT.

V usage is TRBV10-2 and J usage is TRBJ2-2; 7 nucleotides line up with TRBD2. The germline V gene has CDR1 WSHSY and CDR2 SAAADI. The CDR3 consists of 17 residues. Trimming at V came to 6 bases and at J to 0 bases, leaving 10 bases not matched to a gene. The CDR3 region is CASREDSSGTNTGELFF. CDR3 bases: TGCGCCAGCAGGGAGGACTCTAGCGGTACGAACACCGGGGAGCTGTTTTTT.

This chain joins TRBV30 and TRBJ1-5, with D maybe TRBD1 (5 bases). Trimming took 3 bases from V and 1 from J, leaving 16 bases between them. This CDR3 comprises 16 residues. Germline CDR1 and CDR2: GTSNPN and SVGIG (reference sequence). In nucleotides, the CDR3 is TGTGCCTGGAGAGGTACAGGCTCTCGGAGCAATCAGCCCCAGCATTTT. This codes for CAWRGTGSRSNQPQHF.

This chain connects TRBV27 to TRBJ2-6; 7 positions match TRBD1. Germline V gene sequence: CDR1 MNHEY, CDR2 SMNVEV (reference sequence). V dropped 6 bases and J dropped 1; count of bases not matched to a gene: 6. The CDR3 contains 16 residues. CDR3 sequence: CASSPRDRSGANVLTF. CDR3 nucleotide sequence: TGTGCCAGCAGCCCGAGGGACAGATCTGGGGCCAACGTCCTGACTTTC.

The V and J genes are TRBV27 and TRBJ2-7; D unclear. Trimming shortened V by 2 bases and J by 3 bases, and 5 bases separated the two germline ends. The CDR3 runs to 12 residues. In germline, CDR1 is MNHEY, CDR2 SMNVEV (reference sequence). The CDR3 is CASSLPGYEQYF. DNA for the CDR3: TGTGCCAGCAGTTTACCGGGCTACGAGCAGTACTTC.

This rearrangement joins TRBV5-1 to TRBJ1-2, with D possibly being TRBD1 (5 bases). The germline V and J ends were trimmed by 4 bases and 1 base, with 20 bases remaining between them. Looked up from germline, CDR1 is SGHRS and CDR2 is YFSETQ. The CDR3 length is 17 residues. CDR3 amino acids: CASSALTASPLNYGYTF. The CDR3 DNA is TGCGCCAGCAGCGCACTGACAGCCTCTCCCCTTAACTATGGCTACACCTTC.

The rearrangement joins TRBV2 to TRBJ2-7; D is possibly TRBD2 (6 bases). Trimming cost V 6 bases and J 4 bases, with 16 bases left between them. Per the germline V gene, CDR1 is SNHLY and CDR2 is FYNNEI. The CDR3 covers 14 residues. CDR3 in amino acids: CASRGTFLQYEQYF. Here the CDR3 DNA reads TGTGCCAGCAGGGGGACTTTCTTGCAATACGAGCAGTACTTC. The full variable domain, in which reference TRBV2 and TRBJ2-7 provide the parts outside the CDR3, is EPEVTQTPSHQVTQMGQEVILRCVPISNHLYFYWYRQILGQKVEFLVSFYNNEISEKSEIFDDQFSVERPDGSNFTLKIRSTKLEDSAMYFCASRGTFLQYEQYFGPGTRLTVT.

This rearrangement joins TRBV6-5 to TRBJ1-3; D is uncertain. Germline V gene data show CDR1 as MNHEY and CDR2 as SVGAGI. Between the trimmed V and J ends, which lost 2 bases and 1 base, there was a span of 6 bases. This CDR3 contains 14 residues. CDR3 DNA: TGTGCCAGCAGTTACCGGGGTTCTGGAAACACCATATATTTT. This gives the protein CASSYRGSGNTIYF.

This chain uses TRBV5-4 with TRBJ2-4; TRBD2 is a possible D gene (5 bases). The CDR3 runs 15 residues. CDR1 and CDR2 (germline): SGHNT, YYREEE (reference sequence). Trimming left V 4 bases short and J 9 bases short, with 20 bases between. CDR3 in amino acids: CASSPGSNNEGIQYF. For the CDR3, the DNA is TGTGCCAGCAGCCCGGGATCGAACAACGAAGGCATTCAGTACTTC. Combining the CDR3 with reference TRBV5-4 and TRBJ2-4 gives the whole variable domain ETGVTQSPTHLIKTRGQQVTLRCSSQSGHNTVSWYQQALGQGPQFIFQYYREEENGRGNFPPRFSGLQFPNYSSELNVNALELDDSALYLCASSPGSNNEGIQYFGAGTRLSVL.

The chain couples TRBV9 to TRBJ2-7; 8 nucleotides agree with TRBD2. Germline loops: CDR1 SGDLS, CDR2 YYNGEE. The CDR3 extends over 15 amino acids. With 0 bases clipped from V and 3 bases from J, the junction kept 5 bases outside the gene matches. DNA for the CDR3: TGTGCCAGCAGCGTAGGCCGGGGGGGAAACTACGAGCAGTACTTC. This translates into CASSVGRGGNYEQYF.

The chain carries TRBV2 and TRBJ2-7; 7 bases are a match to TRBD2. Germline V gene sequence: CDR1 SNHLY, CDR2 FYNNEI. CDR3 length equals 12 residues. The J segment lost 4 bases and the V segment lost 4 bases, leaving 1 base of the junction unmatched. For the CDR3, the DNA is TGTGCCAGCAGTGGGGGAGGGTACGAGCAGTACTTC. It yields the protein CASSGGGYEQYF.